The 13 T cell receptor beta chains presented below share a single source sample, sequenced in a study of Graves' ophthalmopathy and Graves' hyperthyroidism. RNA transcripts were the template, and TCR beta CDR3 regions were amplified from them. HTBI-primed first-round RT-PCR preceded second-round multiplex PCR. In TCRdb, the multiplex PCR reads were re-called with MiXCR into one record per CDR3 protein. The sample records roughly 170,000 distinct CDR3 sequences, 35% to 50% being singletons. The sample was peripheral blood. These receptors originate from a man aged 30 to 39 with Graves' ophthalmopathy.

This clonotype came up many times. The chain carries TRBV7-2 and TRBJ2-7, with a tentative D call TRBD2 (5 bases). The CDR3 loop spans 14 amino acids. In germline, CDR1 is SGHTA, CDR2 FQGNSA. The V end lost 4 bases, the J end lost 5 bases, and 15 bases lay between the germline ends. CDR3 DNA sequence: TGTGCCAGCAGCTCAAGAGGGCTAACCGACGAGCAGTACTTC. It encodes CASSSRGLTDEQYF.

The J gene is TRBJ2-7, the V gene TRBV19; 7 positions match TRBD1. The CDR3 loop spans 13 amino acids. With V trimmed by 4 bases and J by 4 bases, 4 bases remained unmatched. From germline, CDR1 is LNHDA and CDR2 SQIVND (reference sequence). The CDR3 is CASSNGQDYEQYF. The CDR3 bases are TGTGCCAGTAGTAACGGACAGGATTACGAGCAGTACTTC. Looking up the rest from reference TRBV19 and TRBJ2-7 gives the full variable domain: DGGITQSPKYLFRKEGQNVTLSCEQNLNHDAMYWYRQDPGQGLRLIYYSQIVNDFQKGDIAEGYSVSREKKESFPLTVTSAQKNPTAFYLCASSNGQDYEQYFGPGTRLTVT.

This clonotype showed up many times. The rearrangement joins TRBV29-1 to TRBJ2-7, with 10 bases identical to TRBD1. Unmatched junction bases numbered 12, after V lost 3 bases and J lost 7 bases. This CDR3 is built from 15 residues. In germline, CDR1 is SQVTM, CDR2 ANQGSEA. CDR3: CSVEDGGQGSGEQYF. The CDR3 DNA reads TGCAGCGTTGAGGATGGGGGACAGGGGTCCGGAGAGCAGTACTTC.

This clonotype occurred many times. This chain links TRBV7-3 with TRBJ2-2; 11 bases are shared with TRBD2. V lost 4 bases, J lost 6 bases, and 4 bases stayed unmatched. Per germline, CDR1 SGHTA and CDR2 FQGTGA. CDR3 length equals 15 residues. The DNA of the CDR3 is TGTGCCAGCAGCTCGACTAGCGGGATAGCCGGGGAGCTGTTTTTT. Translating gives CASSSTSGIAGELFF.

The rearrangement links TRBV2 to TRBJ1-1, with D perhaps TRBD1 (6 bases). This CDR3 has 15 amino acids. The V end was cut by 4 bases, the J end by 4 bases, with 16 bases between. Germline loops: CDR1 SNHLY, CDR2 FYNNEI. The CDR3 is CASSGTELRSTEAFF. Written as DNA, the CDR3 is TGTGCCAGCAGTGGGACAGAGCTACGGTCCACTGAAGCTTTCTTT.

The sample holds many counts of this clonotype. The chain links TRBV19 to TRBJ1-5; tentatively, D is TRBD1 (5 bases). Per germline, CDR1 LNHDA and CDR2 SQIVND (reference sequence). The CDR3 runs 16 residues. V was shortened by 1 base and J by 9 bases, with 19 bases between the two germline ends. The CDR3 sequence: CASSIARRQRTSPQHF. CDR3 nucleotides: TGTGCCAGTAGTATAGCTCGGAGACAGAGAACGTCGCCCCAGCATTTT.

The chain carries TRBV11-2 and TRBJ2-2, with TRBD2 matching over 10 bases. The CDR3 covers 16 residues. After removal of 5 bases from V and 6 bases from J, the junction contained 9 bases not matched to a gene. Germline V CDR1 and CDR2: SGHAT, FQNNGV. The CDR3 nucleotides are TGTGCCAGCAGCCCTTCTAGCGGGAGCGGTTCCGGGGAGCTGTTTTTT. Translated: CASSPSSGSGSGELFF.

This clonotype has only a few counts. The rearrangement links TRBV6-1 to TRBJ2-7, with D perhaps matching TRBD2 (5 bases). This CDR3 comprises 13 residues. V was pared by 8 bases and J by 2 bases, with 13 bases between. CDR1 and CDR2 from the germline V gene are MNHNS and SASEGT. The CDR3 spells CASGLDSPYEQYF. In nucleotides, the CDR3 is TGTGCCAGCGGCCTGGACTCGCCCTACGAGCAGTACTTC.

This clonotype was counted many times. The V gene is TRBV11-2, the J gene TRBJ2-4; D uncertain. V was pared by 2 bases and J by 10 bases, with 15 bases between. The CDR3 is 14 residues long. CDR1 and CDR2 from the germline V gene are SGHAT and FQNNGV. CDR3 DNA: TGTGCCAGCAGCTTAAGCCAGTTCCTTGGGATTCAGTACTTC. Encoded protein: CASSLSQFLGIQYF.

This clonotype was found many times. CDR3 sequence (DNA): TGTGCCTGGAGTAGAGGTCACGAGCAGTACTTC. This encodes CAWSRGHEQYF. V gene TRBV30 combines with J gene TRBJ2-7, with D unresolved. Trimming left V 2 bases short and J 5 bases short, with 7 bases between. There are 11 residues in the CDR3. Germline assignment: CDR1 GTSNPN and CDR2 SVGIG (reference sequence).

The V gene is TRBV12-3 or TRBV12-4, the J gene TRBJ2-5; perhaps D is TRBD1 or TRBD2 (5 bases each). Deletions cut 5 bases from V and 5 bases from J, with 12 bases between. The CDR3 is 13 residues long. The CDR3 DNA sequence: TGTGCCAGCAGTCTCCGGGACGGCGAGACCCAGTACTTC. Translation gives CASSLRDGETQYF.

Many counts were recorded for this clonotype. This chain links TRBV7-9 with TRBJ2-5, with D perhaps given as TRBD1 or TRBD2 (6 bases each). Germline V lookup: CDR1 SEHNR, CDR2 FQNEAQ (reference sequence). This CDR3 has 15 residues. V gave up 1 base and J gave up 5 bases, with 14 bases separating them. DNA of the CDR3: TGTGCCAGCAGCTTAGGTGCAGGGGAGGAGGAGACCCAGTACTTC. Its protein product is CASSLGAGEEETQYF. Full variable domain (remainder filled in from reference TRBV7-9 and TRBJ2-5): DTGVSQNPRHKITKRGQNVTFRCDPISEHNRLYWYRQTLGQGPEFLTYFQNEAQLEKSRLLSDRFSAERPKGSFSTLEIQRTEQGDSAMYLCASSLGAGEEETQYFGPGTRLLVL.

The genes are TRBV12-3 or TRBV12-4 and TRBJ2-7; a possible D gene is TRBD1 (6 bases). Trimming took 0 bases from V and 3 from J, leaving 12 bases between them. This CDR3 comprises 15 residues. This CDR3 is CASSLAPTGFYEQYF. The CDR3 nucleotides are TGTGCCAGCAGTTTAGCGCCGACAGGTTTCTACGAGCAGTACTTC.